A single sample is the source of the 28 T cell receptor beta chains below, sequenced in a study of T-cell memory formation after mild COVID-19. TCRdb recomputed calls from the 5' RACE reads with MiXCR, one row per CDR3 protein. The sample comprises roughly 600,000 distinct CDR3 sequences, roughly 18% of which are singletons, and more than 10% rests with the top ten. Sequenced: PBMCs or a T cell subset sorted from them (not recorded which). These receptors were collected from an adult woman who had mild COVID-19 (a few samples of this study predate the infection). Cell type and time point are not known.

The chain has TRBV20-1 and TRBJ1-1, with 7 bases fitting TRBD1. V lost 4 bases to trimming and J lost 1 base; unmatched junction nucleotides: 6. Looked up from germline, CDR1 is DFQATT and CDR2 is SNEGSKA (reference sequence). There are 14 residues in the CDR3. CDR3 sequence reads: CSANPQGSNTEAFF. CDR3 in DNA: TGCAGTGCTAACCCACAGGGGTCGAACACTGAAGCTTTCTTT.

The chain uses TRBV7-2 and TRBJ1-3; D remains unclear. V lost 6 bases and J lost 2, with 11 bases in between. Germline CDR1 reads SGHTA; CDR2 reads FQGNSA. The CDR3 totals 14 residues. CDR3 DNA: TGTGCCAGCAGATCTGACATTACTGGAAACACCATATATTTT. This sequence encodes CASRSDITGNTIYF.

This chain links TRBV6-5 with TRBJ1-2, with D possibly being TRBD1 (5 bases). Germline V gene data show CDR1 as MNHEY and CDR2 as SVGAGI. Trimming pared 2 bases from V and 1 base from J, leaving 11 bases between. This CDR3 is 15 amino acids long. CDR3 region: CASSYGDGSNYGYTF. The DNA for the CDR3 is TGTGCCAGCAGTTACGGGGACGGTAGTAACTATGGCTACACCTTC.

This clonotype was seen at least ten times. The chain uses TRBV5-5 and TRBJ2-1; the D gene is possibly TRBD1 (6 bases). CDR3 length: 16 residues. Trimming pared 0 bases from V and 5 bases from J, leaving 15 bases between. The germline V gene encodes CDR1 SGHKS and CDR2 YYEKEE (reference sequence). The CDR3 nucleotides are TGTGCCAGCAGCTTGGGCCAGGGGATCATGGACAATGAGCAGTTCTTC. It is translated as CASSLGQGIMDNEQFF.

This clonotype was seen more than once but under ten times. The V and J genes are TRBV25-1 and TRBJ2-3; possible D gene TRBD1, 6 bases. The CDR3 loop spans 18 amino acids. The germline CDR1 and CDR2 sequences are MGHDK and SYGVNS. V was pared by 1 base and J by 0 bases, with 17 bases between. The CDR3 DNA reads as TGTGCCAGCAGTGAATTGTGGGGGCCACACCCTAGCACAGATACGCAGTATTTT. Amino acid sequence: CASSELWGPHPSTDTQYF.

The chain joins TRBV7-9 to TRBJ2-3; TRBD2 matches at 7 bases. V lost 5 bases, J lost 4 bases, and 6 bases stayed unmatched. Germline V gene data show CDR1 as SEHNR and CDR2 as FQNEAQ (reference sequence). CDR3 length equals 14 residues. The CDR3 protein is CASSGGRFSDTQYF. CDR3 DNA: TGTGCCAGCAGCGGCGGGAGATTTTCAGATACGCAGTATTTT. The variable domain in full, with the rest retrieved from reference TRBV7-9 and TRBJ2-3, is DTGVSQNPRHKITKRGQNVTFRCDPISEHNRLYWYRQTLGQGPEFLTYFQNEAQLEKSRLLSDRFSAERPKGSFSTLEIQRTEQGDSAMYLCASSGGRFSDTQYFGPGTRLTVL.

The chain joins TRBV18 to TRBJ1-1; possible D gene TRBD1, 6 bases. The V gene lost 3 bases and the J gene lost 2 bases, with 13 bases spanning the gap. The CDR3 spans 15 residues. CDR1 and CDR2 (germline): KGHSH, LQKENI. CDR3 nucleotides: TGTGCCAGCTCACCGGATACAGGGTTAAACACTGAAGCTTTCTTT. Amino acids: CASSPDTGLNTEAFF.

This clonotype was counted once. This chain joins TRBV20-1 and TRBJ2-2; 9 nucleotides match TRBD1. The CDR3 runs to 16 residues. CDR1 DFQATT and CDR2 SNEGSKA come from the germline V gene (reference sequence). J was trimmed by 6 bases and V by 1 base; bases with no gene match: 9. CDR3 sequence reads: CSARASGTGRAGELFF. The CDR3 DNA sequence: TGCAGTGCTAGAGCCTCCGGGACAGGGCGGGCCGGGGAGCTGTTTTTT.

This chain joins TRBV18 and TRBJ2-1; the match to TRBD2 covers 11 bases. The germline gives CDR1 KGHSH, CDR2 LQKENI. This CDR3 contains 13 residues. Trimming took 3 bases from V and 13 from J; bases not matched to a gene: 5. This CDR3 is CASSPGTSGGQFF. The CDR3 DNA is TGTGCCAGCTCACCGGGGACTAGCGGTGGACAGTTCTTC.

This clonotype was recorded a few times. The chain recombines TRBV19 with TRBJ2-7; D call uncertain. Germline V gene sequence: CDR1 LNHDA, CDR2 SQIVND (reference sequence). The germline V and J ends were trimmed by 3 bases and 5 bases, with 8 bases remaining between them. The CDR3 loop spans 12 amino acids. The CDR3 nucleotides read TGTGCCAGTAGTATTGGCCAGAACGAGCAGTACTTC. It yields the protein CASSIGQNEQYF.

This clonotype was detected many times. The CDR3 DNA is TGCGCCAGCAGCTCTAGACAGGGGGCTTCCTACGAGCAGTACTTC. Protein: CASSSRQGASYEQYF. The J gene is TRBJ2-7, the V gene TRBV5-1; 10 bases align to TRBD1. The V segment lost 3 bases and the J segment 1 base; nucleotides outside the gene matches: 4. Germline V gives CDR1 SGHRS, CDR2 YFSETQ. The CDR3 consists of 15 residues.

The chain links TRBV18 to TRBJ2-1, with 8 bases that match TRBD1. Germline CDR1 reads KGHSH; CDR2 reads LQKENI. This CDR3 region has 16 residues. V was pared by 3 bases and J by 2 bases, with 6 bases of the junction left unmatched. In DNA, the CDR3 is TGTGCCAGCTCACCTGCCGGGACAGGAACCTACAATGAGCAGTTCTTC. This encodes CASSPAGTGTYNEQFF.

The chain employs TRBV5-5 and TRBJ2-1; 8 nucleotides line up with TRBD1. Germline V gene lookup returns CDR1 SGHKS and CDR2 YYEKEE (reference sequence). The CDR3 spans 17 residues. After removal of 6 bases from V and 7 bases from J, the junction contained 18 bases not matched to a gene. The chain's CDR3 is CASTQSWGGQGRNEQFF. CDR3 nucleotide sequence: TGTGCCAGCACCCAGAGCTGGGGTGGACAGGGTAGAAATGAGCAGTTCTTC.

The rearrangement links TRBV6-1 to TRBJ2-4, with D unclear. CDR3 length: 13 amino acids. Germline CDR1 is MNHNS and CDR2 is SASEGT. V lost 2 bases to trimming and J lost 12 bases, with 14 bases between them. The CDR3 is CASSERDVLSQYF. DNA for the CDR3: TGTGCCAGCAGTGAAAGGGATGTGCTTTCTCAGTACTTC.

The chain joins TRBV20-1 to TRBJ2-3; the D gene is possibly TRBD2 (5 bases). The V gene lost 2 bases and the J gene lost 2 bases, with 17 bases spanning the gap. Germline V CDR1 and CDR2: DFQATT, SNEGSKA (reference sequence). The length of the CDR3 is 16 residues. The CDR3 DNA reads TGCAGTGCTAGACCTTTTGGTCTAGCCCTCACAGATACGCAGTATTTT. Translating gives CSARPFGLALTDTQYF.

This clonotype appeared a few times. This sequence joins TRBV2 and TRBJ2-5; D is unclear. Germline CDR1 SNHLY, CDR2 FYNNEI. The CDR3 has 12 residues. Trimming took off 2 bases at V and 4 bases at J, with 5 bases between the two ends. The DNA for the CDR3 is TGTGCCAGCAGTGAACCCCTAGAGACCCAGTACTTC. This encodes CASSEPLETQYF.

This clonotype was detected ten times or more. The chain employs TRBV12-3 or TRBV12-4 and TRBJ2-3; TRBD1 is a possible D gene (7 bases). This CDR3 has 15 residues. The ends were cut back, 2 bases at V and 4 bases at J, with 13 bases in the middle. The CDR3 region has the DNA TGTGCCAGCAGTTTACGACAGGGAGGTCCAGATACGCAGTATTTT. Translating gives CASSLRQGGPDTQYF.

The chain carries TRBV12-5 and TRBJ2-3; 9 positions match TRBD2. There are 20 residues in the CDR3. The V gene end was trimmed by 2 bases and the J gene end by 2 bases; junction bases not matched to a gene: 17. Germline assignment: CDR1 LGHNT and CDR2 FRNRAP. CDR3 nucleotide sequence: TGTGCTAGTGGTTTGTTACGACTAGCGGCCCGGGAAGGGGTCACAGATACGCAGTATTTT. Encoded protein: CASGLLRLAAREGVTDTQYF.

This chain links TRBV7-9 with TRBJ2-2; 12 bases agree with TRBD1. This CDR3 is 16 amino acids long. Germline V gene sequence: CDR1 SEHNR, CDR2 FQNEAQ (reference sequence). The ends lost 4 bases at V and 4 bases at J; junction bases unmatched: 4. The CDR3 nucleotides read TGTGCCAGCAGCTCGGGACAGGGGGCTCTCACCGGGGAGCTGTTTTTT. Its translation is CASSSGQGALTGELFF.

There are a few counts of this clonotype. The J gene is TRBJ2-7, the V gene TRBV20-1, with TRBD2 matching over 7 bases. This CDR3 is 15 amino acids long. Losses at the gene ends were 0 bases for V and 2 bases for J; bases not matched to a gene: 7. CDR1 is DFQATT and CDR2 is SNEGSKA in the germline V gene (reference sequence). The CDR3 sequence is CSARDYERDAYEQYF. CDR3 sequence (DNA): TGCAGTGCTAGAGATTACGAGCGGGACGCCTACGAGCAGTACTTC.

This clonotype was picked up many times. The chain is built from TRBV2 and TRBJ2-7; D gene uncertain. Looked up from germline, CDR1 is SNHLY and CDR2 is FYNNEI. V was cut by 1 base and J by 6 bases, with 16 bases left in between. The CDR3 spans 15 residues. The CDR3: CASSEGLGNNGEQYF. The CDR3 nucleotides read TGTGCCAGCAGTGAAGGGTTAGGGAATAACGGCGAGCAGTACTTC. The full variable domain, its missing parts supplied by reference TRBV2 and TRBJ2-7, is EPEVTQTPSHQVTQMGQEVILRCVPISNHLYFYWYRQILGQKVEFLVSFYNNEISEKSEIFDDQFSVERPDGSNFTLKIRSTKLEDSAMYFCASSEGLGNNGEQYFGPGTRLTVT.

V gene TRBV7-6 combines with J gene TRBJ2-7; D uncertain. The germline gives CDR1 SGHVS, CDR2 FNYEAQ. Deletions cut 5 bases from V and 2 bases from J, with 10 bases between. This CDR3 has 13 amino acids. CDR3 DNA sequence: TGTGCCAGCAGCGCCTCAACGGCCTACGAGCAGTACTTC. Its protein is CASSASTAYEQYF.

This clonotype was counted a few times. V gene TRBV12-3 or TRBV12-4 combines with J gene TRBJ2-3; 10 bases line up with TRBD2. Germline trimming cut 5 bases from V and 1 base from J; bases unmatched to any gene: 9. The CDR3 has 17 amino acids. The CDR3 protein is CASSPRLAGARTDTQYF. CDR3 DNA: TGTGCCAGCAGTCCCCGGCTAGCGGGGGCTCGCACAGATACGCAGTATTTT.

This chain uses TRBV3-1 with TRBJ2-1, with D tentatively TRBD1 (5 bases). The V end was cut by 5 bases, the J end by 0 bases, with 26 bases between. The CDR3 has 20 amino acids. Germline-derived CDR1 and CDR2 are LGHDT and YNNKEL (reference sequence). The chain's CDR3 is CASSLRYFSPGSFSYNEQFF. The CDR3, as DNA: TGTGCCAGCAGCTTAAGATATTTTTCCCCAGGGTCCTTCTCCTACAATGAGCAGTTCTTC.

This rearrangement joins TRBV28 to TRBJ1-2; no clear D. In germline, CDR1 is MDHEN, CDR2 SYDVKM. The CDR3 is 11 amino acids. V lost 2 bases and J 7 bases, leaving 5 bases between the germline ends. The CDR3 reads CASSLMGGYTF. Written as DNA, the CDR3 is TGTGCCAGCAGTTTAATGGGTGGCTACACCTTC.

V gene TRBV20-1 combines with J gene TRBJ1-3; perhaps TRBD1 as D (5 bases). The V gene's germline CDR1 is DFQATT and CDR2 SNEGSKA (reference sequence). The germline V and J ends were trimmed by 4 bases and 0 bases, with 10 bases remaining between them. The CDR3 totals 14 residues. The DNA of the CDR3 is TGCAGTGCTACCAGGGCCGCCTCTGGAAACACCATATATTTT. This gives the protein CSATRAASGNTIYF.

Only a few counts were recorded for this clonotype. J is TRBJ2-2 and V is TRBV6-2 or TRBV6-3; weak D call: TRBD1 (6 bases). This CDR3 spans 16 amino acids. Trimming removed 7 bases at V and 7 bases at J, with 22 bases between. CDR1 is MNHEY and CDR2 is SVGEGT in the germline V gene. CDR3 sequence reads: CASTGTLGLFGGELFF. The DNA for the CDR3 is TGTGCCAGCACCGGGACACTAGGTCTATTCGGCGGGGAGCTGTTTTTT.

This clonotype was seen a few times. Here the CDR3 reads CASSSDPSGINYNEQFF. The CDR3, as DNA: TGTGCCAGCAGCTCCGACCCTAGCGGGATAAACTACAATGAGCAGTTCTTC. The chain uses TRBV5-6 and TRBJ2-1; 9 bases map to TRBD2. Germline trimming cut 3 bases from V and 3 bases from J; bases unmatched to any gene: 10. Germline loops: CDR1 SGHDT, CDR2 YYEEEE. This CDR3 is built from 17 residues.